These 28 T cell receptor beta chains share one sample of origin, sequenced in a study of OX40 agonist ivuxolimab in advanced cancers. Assay: immunoSEQ multiplex PCR; the TCRdb copy retains only in-frame clones and omits some. The table has about 37,000 clones, around 80% seen once. Here the sequenced sample was CD4+ or CD8+ T cells sorted from blood, taken in a trial of the OX40 agonist ivuxolimab. Receptor source: an adult with an advanced solid tumor such as melanoma, head and neck, liver or kidney cancer.

J is TRBJ2-3 and V is TRBV9, with 8 bases that match TRBD2. V was pared by 3 bases and J by 3 bases, with 9 bases of the junction left unmatched. CDR1 is SGDLS, CDR2 YYNGEE, per germline. The CDR3 contains 16 residues. CDR3 sequence: CASSGRGGPITDTQYF. In DNA form, the CDR3 reads TGTGCCAGCAGCGGACGCGGGGGGCCAATAACAGATACGCAGTATTTT.

The chain recombines TRBV7-9 with TRBJ2-2, with D possibly being TRBD2 (6 bases). The CDR3 spans 19 residues. Germline values: CDR1 SEHNR, CDR2 FQNEAQ (reference sequence). V lost 6 bases and J lost 0, with 23 bases in between. CDR3: CASSRPGLHPRTNTGELFF. CDR3 nucleotides: TGTGCCAGCAGTCGACCGGGACTCCACCCCCGAACGAACACCGGGGAGCTGTTTTTT.

The chain employs TRBV4-1 and TRBJ1-5; D call uncertain. CDR1 MGHRA and CDR2 YSYEKL come from the germline V gene. V was cut by 4 bases and J by 7 bases, with 14 bases left in between. The CDR3 runs to 14 residues. The CDR3 bases are TGCGCCAGCAGCCCTTATCCCCGGTCGCAGCCCCAGCATTTT. It is translated as CASSPYPRSQPQHF.

The rearrangement joins TRBV28 to TRBJ2-7; D call uncertain. This CDR3 is 15 amino acids long. With 1 base removed from V and 5 bases from J, the gap between germline ends came to 15 bases. CDR1 and CDR2 from the germline V gene are MDHEN and SYDVKM. The CDR3 bases are TGTGCCAGCAGTTTATTGGCCAAGACCCAGGACGAGCAGTACTTC. This codes for CASSLLAKTQDEQYF.

The sample holds one count of this clone. The V gene is TRBV6-6, the J gene TRBJ2-7; 7 bases map to TRBD1. CDR3 size: 12 residues. Germline V lookup: CDR1 MNHNY, CDR2 SVGAGI (reference sequence). After removal of 8 bases from V and 6 bases from J, the junction contained 7 bases not matched to a gene. The CDR3 sequence is CASGDREPEQYF. The CDR3 DNA follows: TGTGCCAGCGGTGACAGGGAGCCCGAGCAGTACTTC.

This chain uses TRBV2 with TRBJ2-7; possibly TRBD1 for D (6 bases). Trimming shortened V by 7 bases and J by 4 bases, and 14 bases separated the two germline ends. The germline CDR1 and CDR2 sequences are SNHLY and FYNNEI. The CDR3 is 13 amino acids. In nucleotides, the CDR3 is TGTGCCAGCAAGTCCCTACAGGGTTACGAGCAGTACTTC. Encoded protein: CASKSLQGYEQYF.

This clone was recorded once. The chain uses TRBV18 and TRBJ2-7; 12 positions match TRBD1. Germline V CDR1 and CDR2: KGHSH, LQKENI. The CDR3 consists of 15 residues. The ends lost 3 bases at V and 5 bases at J; junction bases unmatched: 5. DNA for the CDR3: TGTGCCAGCTCACCGGGGACAGGGGGCATGGACGAGCAGTACTTC. Amino acid sequence: CASSPGTGGMDEQYF.

This chain connects TRBV29-1 to TRBJ2-7, with 8 positions matching TRBD1. The trim removed 4 bases at V and 6 bases at J, leaving 11 bases unmatched. CDR1 SQVTM and CDR2 ANQGSEA come from the germline V gene. This CDR3 has 14 amino acids. The chain's CDR3 is CSVAAMDRAREQYF. CDR3 bases: TGCAGCGTTGCCGCCATGGACAGGGCGCGCGAGCAGTACTTC.

The V and J genes are TRBV5-1 and TRBJ2-6, with D uncertain. This CDR3 has 15 amino acids. The germline gives CDR1 SGHRS, CDR2 YFSETQ. Deletions cut 5 bases from V and 0 bases from J, with 9 bases between. CDR3 nucleotide sequence: TGCGCCAGCAGTTCAGTGACCTCTGGGGCCAACGTCCTGACTTTC. This codes for CASSSVTSGANVLTF.

The chain recombines TRBV4-3 with TRBJ2-7; tentative D call: TRBD1 (6 bases). V was shortened by 3 bases and J by 3 bases, with 12 bases between the two germline ends. The CDR3 consists of 14 residues. The germline gives CDR1 LGHNA, CDR2 YSLEER. CDR3 bases: TGCGCCAGCAGCCATTCCGAGGGGGACTACGAGCAGTACTTC. This sequence encodes CASSHSEGDYEQYF.

The rearrangement links TRBV7-9 to TRBJ1-4; 7 bases align to TRBD1. The ends lost 11 bases at V and 8 bases at J; junction bases unmatched: 8. Germline V CDR1 and CDR2: SEHNR, FQNEAQ (reference sequence). This CDR3 is built from 12 residues. The CDR3 is CAGHRGGEKLFF. The CDR3 bases are TGTGCCGGTCACAGGGGAGGCGAAAAACTGTTTTTT.

The V gene is TRBV7-2, the J gene TRBJ2-1; D is perhaps TRBD1 (5 bases). The CDR3 length is 14 residues. Germline V CDR1 and CDR2: SGHTA, FQGNSA. V dropped 5 bases and J dropped 12 bases, with 20 bases sitting between them. CDR3 residues: CASSQEQTSGRQFF. CDR3 bases: TGTGCCAGCAGCCAGGAACAGACCTCAGGGCGGCAGTTCTTC.

This chain uses TRBV11-2 with TRBJ2-7, with TRBD1 as a possible D gene (6 bases). Germline values: CDR1 SGHAT, CDR2 FQNNGV. The length of the CDR3 is 15 residues. The germline V and J ends were trimmed by 1 base and 1 base, with 11 bases remaining between them. The CDR3 nucleotides are TGTGCCAGCAGCTTAGTACAGGGAGATTCCTACGAGCAGTACTTC. Its translation is CASSLVQGDSYEQYF.

The chain couples TRBV27 to TRBJ2-3, with 7 bases aligning to TRBD2. This CDR3 comprises 14 residues. The V gene end was trimmed by 4 bases and the J gene end by 4 bases; junction bases not matched to a gene: 5. Germline CDR1 is MNHEY and CDR2 is SMNVEV (reference sequence). CDR3 DNA sequence: TGTGCCAGCAGTTCCCGAGCGGGGTCAGATACGCAGTATTTT. Its protein is CASSSRAGSDTQYF.

The V and J genes are TRBV6-5 and TRBJ2-2, with 10 bases lining up with TRBD2. CDR3 length equals 15 residues. From germline, CDR1 is MNHEY and CDR2 SVGAGI. With V trimmed by 10 bases and J by 6 bases, 11 bases remained unmatched. CDR3 in amino acids: CATIPLAGVAGELFF. The CDR3 DNA reads TGTGCCACCATCCCCCTAGCGGGGGTGGCCGGGGAGCTGTTTTTT.

The rearrangement links TRBV14 to TRBJ2-3, with D perhaps TRBD1 or TRBD2 (6 bases each). With 4 bases removed from V and 4 bases from J, the gap between germline ends came to 9 bases. CDR1 is SGHDN and CDR2 is FVKESK in the germline V gene. The CDR3 covers 13 residues. The CDR3 region is CASSPGAPDTQYF. CDR3 bases: TGTGCCAGCAGCCCGGGGGCCCCAGATACGCAGTATTTT.

This clone was counted once. The chain links TRBV27 to TRBJ1-2; 12 nucleotides align to TRBD1. The CDR3 covers 15 residues. J lost 8 bases, V lost 6 bases, and 10 bases had no gene match. CDR1 is MNHEY and CDR2 is SMNVEV in the germline V gene (reference sequence). CDR3 coding DNA: TGTGCCAGCAGAACCCTCCGGGACAGGGGGCGGGGCTACACCTTC. This encodes CASRTLRDRGRGYTF.

The chain recombines TRBV19 with TRBJ2-3; maybe TRBD1 (5 bases). There are 18 residues in the CDR3. V was clipped by 6 bases and J by 4 bases, with 26 bases between them. CDR1 and CDR2 from the germline V gene are LNHDA and SQIVND (reference sequence). For the CDR3, the DNA is TGTGCCAGTAGGGAAGACAGTACCCCTCATTCCTCCCCAGATACGCAGTATTTT. Residues: CASREDSTPHSSPDTQYF. The full variable domain, its missing parts supplied by reference TRBV19 and TRBJ2-3, is DGGITQSPKYLFRKEGQNVTLSCEQNLNHDAMYWYRQDPGQGLRLIYYSQIVNDFQKGDIAEGYSVSREKKESFPLTVTSAQKNPTAFYLCASREDSTPHSSPDTQYFGPGTRLTVL.

The V gene is TRBV7-9, the J gene TRBJ1-1, with D tentatively TRBD1 (5 bases). The V gene's germline CDR1 is SEHNR and CDR2 FQNEAQ (reference sequence). The CDR3 is 13 amino acids. V was cut by 1 base and J by 6 bases, with 9 bases left in between. DNA for the CDR3: TGTGCCAGCAGCTTAGGAACAGGATCTGAAGCTTTCTTT. Residues: CASSLGTGSEAFF. Looking up the rest from reference TRBV7-9 and TRBJ1-1 gives the full variable domain: DTGVSQNPRHKITKRGQNVTFRCDPISEHNRLYWYRQTLGQGPEFLTYFQNEAQLEKSRLLSDRFSAERPKGSFSTLEIQRTEQGDSAMYLCASSLGTGSEAFFGQGTRLTVV.

The V and J genes are TRBV10-2 and TRBJ1-3, with no clear D. Trimming pared 0 bases from V and 0 bases from J, leaving 3 bases between. Per germline, CDR1 WSHSY and CDR2 SAAADI. The CDR3 has 14 residues. As DNA, the CDR3 is TGCGCCAGCAGTGAGTCTCCCTCTGGAAACACCATATATTTT. It is translated as CASSESPSGNTIYF.

The genes are TRBV10-3 and TRBJ1-1; the D gene is possibly TRBD1 (5 bases). This CDR3 contains 13 residues. Trimming pared 9 bases from V and 4 bases from J, leaving 15 bases between. Germline V gene sequence: CDR1 ENHRY, CDR2 SYGVKD. CDR3 in DNA: TGTGCCATTCGGCAGGGTTTTATCACTGAAGCTTTCTTT. Translating it yields CAIRQGFITEAFF.

J is TRBJ2-7 and V is TRBV28; 7 bases are shared with TRBD1. The junction had 13 bases not matched to a gene; V was cut back by 8 bases and J by 0 bases. This CDR3 contains 16 residues. Per germline, CDR1 MDHEN and CDR2 SYDVKM. The CDR3, as DNA: TGTGCCAGCGCCCCAGTACGGGACAGAGCCTCCTACGAGCAGTACTTC. This gives the protein CASAPVRDRASYEQYF.

The chain employs TRBV29-1 and TRBJ2-7, with 10 positions matching TRBD2. Germline loops: CDR1 SQVTM, CDR2 ANQGSEA. CDR3 length equals 12 residues. After removal of 7 bases from V and 1 base from J, the junction contained 1 base not matched to a gene. The CDR3 sequence: CSGTSGSYEQYF. The CDR3 DNA reads as TGCAGCGGGACTAGCGGTTCCTACGAGCAGTACTTC.

This chain uses TRBV6-4 with TRBJ2-3; D possibly matches TRBD1 or TRBD2 (5 bases each). The germline gives CDR1 MRHNA, CDR2 SNTAGT. The CDR3 covers 15 residues. The V end was cut by 3 bases, the J end by 3 bases, with 13 bases between. The chain's CDR3 is CASSDRAGSTDTQYF. The CDR3, as DNA: TGTGCCAGCAGTGATAGGGCAGGGAGTACAGATACGCAGTATTTT.

This clone appeared once. This rearrangement joins TRBV4-3 to TRBJ2-7, with D possibly TRBD1 on 6 matching bases. The CDR3 is 13 amino acids. From germline, CDR1 is LGHNA and CDR2 YSLEER. Deletions cut 2 bases from V and 6 bases from J, with 11 bases between. The CDR3 DNA reads TGCGCCAGCAGCCAAATTACAGGGAGCGAGCAGTACTTC. The encoded protein is CASSQITGSEQYF.

The genes are TRBV23-1 and TRBJ2-7; maybe TRBD2 (6 bases). TRBV23-1 falls under the ORF class, with uncertain function. V lost 2 bases, J lost 0 bases, and 14 bases lay in between. The length of the CDR3 is 16 residues. CDR3 sequence reads: CASSQKTSWGSYEQYF. For the CDR3, the DNA is TGCGCCAGCAGTCAAAAAACTAGCTGGGGCTCCTACGAGCAGTACTTC.

The genes are TRBV28 and TRBJ2-2; D is perhaps TRBD2 (6 bases). There are 14 residues in the CDR3. The germline CDR1 and CDR2 sequences are MDHEN and SYDVKM. Trimming took off 3 bases at V and 6 bases at J, with 11 bases between the two ends. CDR3 in amino acids: CASSLGGLPGELFF. CDR3 coding DNA: TGTGCCAGCAGTTTGGGGGGTCTACCCGGGGAGCTGTTTTTT.

This clone was detected once. V gene TRBV5-1 combines with J gene TRBJ2-3; perhaps TRBD1 as D (5 bases). V lost 5 bases, J lost 0 bases, and 13 bases lay in between. The CDR3 consists of 15 residues. The V gene's germline CDR1 is SGHRS and CDR2 YFSETQ. As DNA, the CDR3 is TGCGCCAGCAGTTACAGGACACCTAGCACAGATACGCAGTATTTT. It translates to CASSYRTPSTDTQYF. Together with reference TRBV5-1 and TRBJ2-3, the CDR3 gives the full variable domain: KAGVTQTPRYLIKTRGQQVTLSCSPISGHRSVSWYQQTPGQGLQFLFEYFSETQRNKGNFPGRFSGRQFSNSRSEMNVSTLELGDSALYLCASSYRTPSTDTQYFGPGTRLTVL.